Shown below are 13 T cell receptor beta chains from a single sample sequenced in a study of shared clonotypes between healthy human individuals. CD45RO-negative, CCR7-selected cells formed the naive CD8 fraction, which excluded terminally differentiated effector memory CD45RA+ cells. The table came from immunoSEQ multiplex PCR; TCRdb's copy has only in-frame clones and leaves some out. The data hold about 2 million clones, with about 94% observed a single time. Sequencing used naive CD8+ T cells sorted from blood. These receptors were taken from a man between 18 and 35 years old in good health.

The rearrangement uses TRBV15 and TRBJ1-2; 8 nucleotides align to TRBD1. The trim removed 0 bases at V and 2 bases at J, leaving 2 bases unmatched. Germline V gene data show CDR1 as LNHNV and CDR2 as YYDKDF (reference sequence). There are 15 residues in the CDR3. CDR3 protein: CATSRETGGNYGYTF. The DNA of the CDR3 is TGTGCCACCAGCAGAGAAACAGGGGGAAACTATGGCTACACCTTC.

This clone was counted a single time. Additional DNA sequences in this sample encode the identical CDR3. J is TRBJ2-7 and V is TRBV19; possibly TRBD2 for D (7 bases). Trimming removed 1 base from V and 2 bases from J, with 9 bases in between. The CDR3 has 14 residues. Germline loops: CDR1 LNHDA, CDR2 SQIVND (reference sequence). CDR3 nucleotides: TGTGCCAGTAGTATAGCGGGGGGCACCTACGAGCAGTACTTC. It codes for CASSIAGGTYEQYF. Drawing the rest from reference TRBV19 and TRBJ2-7, the complete variable domain is DGGITQSPKYLFRKEGQNVTLSCEQNLNHDAMYWYRQDPGQGLRLIYYSQIVNDFQKGDIAEGYSVSREKKESFPLTVTSAQKNPTAFYLCASSIAGGTYEQYFGPGTRLTVT.

This clone appeared a single time. The CDR3 nucleotides are TGCGCCAGCAGCCCTCGGTTAGGAGAGACCCAGTACTTC. Translating it yields CASSPRLGETQYF. This chain uses TRBV5-1 with TRBJ2-5; unclear D gene. This CDR3 region has 13 residues. Germline loops: CDR1 SGHRS, CDR2 YFSETQ. The ends were cut back, 4 bases at V and 4 bases at J, with 11 bases in the middle.

V and J are TRBV10-1 and TRBJ2-1; the match to TRBD1 covers 7 bases. Per germline, CDR1 WNHNN and CDR2 SYGVQD (reference sequence). The CDR3 has 20 residues. Losses at the gene ends were 6 bases for V and 2 bases for J; bases not matched to a gene: 22. This chain's CDR3 is CASSVSLQCRQGAPYNEQFF. The CDR3 DNA follows: TGCGCCAGCAGCGTTAGTCTCCAATGCCGACAGGGAGCACCCTACAATGAGCAGTTCTTC.

This clone was counted once. The genes are TRBV19 and TRBJ2-7; no clear D gene. The CDR3 sequence is 14 residues long. CDR1 and CDR2 from the germline V gene are LNHDA and SQIVND (reference sequence). V lost 6 bases and J 2 bases, leaving 14 bases between the germline ends. CDR3 sequence (DNA): TGTGCCAGTAGCCCACTGGAAGGACCCTACGAGCAGTACTTC. Translation: CASSPLEGPYEQYF. Supplemented by reference TRBV19 and TRBJ2-7, the full variable domain reads DGGITQSPKYLFRKEGQNVTLSCEQNLNHDAMYWYRQDPGQGLRLIYYSQIVNDFQKGDIAEGYSVSREKKESFPLTVTSAQKNPTAFYLCASSPLEGPYEQYFGPGTRLTVT.

This sequence joins TRBV6-5 and TRBJ1-1; D is unresolved. The CDR3 runs 13 residues. V was trimmed by 6 bases and J by 3 bases, leaving 11 bases between them. Germline assignment: CDR1 MNHEY and CDR2 SVGAGI. The CDR3 here is CASSPRRDTEAFF. The CDR3 DNA is TGTGCCAGCAGCCCCCGGAGGGACACTGAAGCTTTCTTT.

This clone has only a few counts. The chain joins TRBV30 to TRBJ1-2; no firm D call. Germline V gene sequence: CDR1 GTSNPN, CDR2 SVGIG (reference sequence). The CDR3 extends over 12 amino acids. V lost 5 bases to trimming and J lost 8 bases, with 15 bases between them. DNA for the CDR3: TGTGCCTGGGAAGTCCAGCTGTTAGGCTACACCTTC. It yields the protein CAWEVQLLGYTF.

The table lists this clone with a count of one. The CDR3 DNA reads TGCGCCAGCAGCTTGTGGGGGGCTCCCGAGACCCAGTACTTC. Translating gives CASSLWGAPETQYF. The chain carries TRBV5-1 and TRBJ2-5, with D perhaps assigned TRBD1 or TRBD2 (6 bases each). The CDR3 length is 14 residues. Germline CDR1 SGHRS, CDR2 YFSETQ. Trimming left V 1 base short and J 5 bases short, with 12 bases between. Full variable domain (rest looked up from reference TRBV5-1 and TRBJ2-5): KAGVTQTPRYLIKTRGQQVTLSCSPISGHRSVSWYQQTPGQGLQFLFEYFSETQRNKGNFPGRFSGRQFSNSRSEMNVSTLELGDSALYLCASSLWGAPETQYFGPGTRLLVL.

The CDR3 coding sequence is TGTGCCAGCAGTATAAGCGGGGGGTACGAGCAGTACTTC. Protein sequence: CASSISGGYEQYF. The chain recombines TRBV5-4 with TRBJ2-7, with 9 positions matching TRBD2. The CDR3 covers 13 residues. Trimming cost V 5 bases and J 4 bases; bases outside gene matches: 4. CDR1 is SGHNT and CDR2 is YYREEE in the germline V gene (reference sequence).

This sequence joins TRBV4-1 and TRBJ2-1; 7 bases agree with TRBD1. The ends lost 1 base at V and 4 bases at J; junction bases unmatched: 7. The V gene's germline CDR1 is MGHRA and CDR2 YSYEKL. CDR3 length: 16 amino acids. The CDR3 is CASSQGTGERYNEQFF. The CDR3 bases are TGCGCCAGCAGCCAAGGAACAGGGGAGAGATACAATGAGCAGTTCTTC.

The rearrangement uses TRBV6-5 and TRBJ2-1, with TRBD2 as a possible D gene (6 bases). The germline V and J ends were trimmed by 0 bases and 3 bases, with 12 bases remaining between them. This CDR3 contains 16 residues. Germline CDR1 and CDR2: MNHEY and SVGAGI. CDR3 residues: CASSYSGGEGYNEQFF. The CDR3 region has the DNA TGTGCCAGCAGTTACTCTGGAGGGGAAGGCTACAATGAGCAGTTCTTC.

This chain uses TRBV6-1 with TRBJ1-1; 7 bases map to TRBD1. Looked up from germline, CDR1 is MNHNS and CDR2 is SASEGT. Losses at the gene ends were 2 bases for V and 0 bases for J; bases not matched to a gene: 3. This CDR3 is 15 amino acids long. CDR3 region: CASSESGQMNTEAFF. The CDR3 nucleotides are TGTGCCAGCAGTGAATCGGGACAGATGAACACTGAAGCTTTCTTT.

The rearrangement joins TRBV7-9 to TRBJ1-5; the match to TRBD1 covers 7 bases. V shed 6 bases, J shed 3 bases, and the junction held 5 bases outside the gene matches. The germline CDR1 and CDR2 sequences are SEHNR and FQNEAQ (reference sequence). This CDR3 spans 14 amino acids. For the CDR3, the DNA is TGTGCCAGCAGGAGGGACAGAATCAATCAGCCCCAGCATTTT. This sequence encodes CASRRDRINQPQHF.